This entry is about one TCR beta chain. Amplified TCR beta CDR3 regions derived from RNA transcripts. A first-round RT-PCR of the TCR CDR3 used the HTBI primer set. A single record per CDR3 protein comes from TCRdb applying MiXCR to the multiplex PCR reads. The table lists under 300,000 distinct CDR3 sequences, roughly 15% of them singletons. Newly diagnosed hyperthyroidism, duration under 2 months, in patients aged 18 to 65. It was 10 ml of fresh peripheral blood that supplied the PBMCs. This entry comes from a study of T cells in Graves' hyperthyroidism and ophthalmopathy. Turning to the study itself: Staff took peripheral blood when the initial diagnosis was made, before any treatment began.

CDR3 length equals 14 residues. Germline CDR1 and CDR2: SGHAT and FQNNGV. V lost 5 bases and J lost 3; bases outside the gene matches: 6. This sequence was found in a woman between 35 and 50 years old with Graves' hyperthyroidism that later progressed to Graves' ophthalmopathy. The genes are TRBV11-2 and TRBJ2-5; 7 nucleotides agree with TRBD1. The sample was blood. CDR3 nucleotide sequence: TGTGCCAGCAGCAAACGGGACAGCGAAGAGACCCAGTACTTC. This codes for CASSKRDSEETQYF.